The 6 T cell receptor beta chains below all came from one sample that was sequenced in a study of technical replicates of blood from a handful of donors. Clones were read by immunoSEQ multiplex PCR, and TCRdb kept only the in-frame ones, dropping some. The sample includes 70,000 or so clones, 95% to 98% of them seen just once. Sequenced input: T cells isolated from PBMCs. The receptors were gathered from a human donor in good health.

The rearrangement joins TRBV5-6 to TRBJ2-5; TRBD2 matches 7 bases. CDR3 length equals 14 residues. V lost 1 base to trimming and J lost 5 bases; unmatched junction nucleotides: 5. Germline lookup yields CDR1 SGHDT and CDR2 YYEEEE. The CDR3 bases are TGTGCCAGCAGCTTGCTGGGGGGGGAGGAGACCCAGTACTTC. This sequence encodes CASSLLGGEETQYF.

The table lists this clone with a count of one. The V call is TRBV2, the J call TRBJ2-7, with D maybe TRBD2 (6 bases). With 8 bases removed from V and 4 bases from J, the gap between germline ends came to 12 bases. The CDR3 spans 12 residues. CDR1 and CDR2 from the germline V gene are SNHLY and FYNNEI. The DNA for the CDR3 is TGTGCCAGCTGGAGGGAAAATTACGAGCAGTACTTC. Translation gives CASWRENYEQYF.

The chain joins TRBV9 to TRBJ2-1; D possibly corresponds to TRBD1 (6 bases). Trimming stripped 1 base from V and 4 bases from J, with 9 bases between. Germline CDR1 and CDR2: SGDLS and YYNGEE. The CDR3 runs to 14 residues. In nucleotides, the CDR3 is TGTGCCAGCAGCGTAAGGACAGCGTACAATGAGCAGTTCTTC. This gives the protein CASSVRTAYNEQFF. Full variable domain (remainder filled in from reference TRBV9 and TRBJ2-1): DSGVTQTPKHLITATGQRVTLRCSPRSGDLSVYWYQQSLDQGLQFLIQYYNGEERAKGNILERFSAQQFPDLHSELNLSSLELGDSALYFCASSVRTAYNEQFFGPGTRLTVL.

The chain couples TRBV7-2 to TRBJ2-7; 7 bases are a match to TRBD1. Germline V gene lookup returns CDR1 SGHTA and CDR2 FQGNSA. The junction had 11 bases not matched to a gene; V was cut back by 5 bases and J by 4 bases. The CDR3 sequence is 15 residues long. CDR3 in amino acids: CASSADGTVFYEQYF. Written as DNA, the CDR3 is TGTGCCAGCAGCGCCGACGGGACAGTCTTTTACGAGCAGTACTTC.

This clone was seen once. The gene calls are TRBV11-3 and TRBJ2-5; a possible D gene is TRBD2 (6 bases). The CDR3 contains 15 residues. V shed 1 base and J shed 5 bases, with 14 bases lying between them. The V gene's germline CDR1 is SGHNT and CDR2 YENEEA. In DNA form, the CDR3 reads TGTGCCAGCAGCTTAGTGGGGGGAGCTCGGGAGACCCAGTACTTC. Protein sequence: CASSLVGGARETQYF.

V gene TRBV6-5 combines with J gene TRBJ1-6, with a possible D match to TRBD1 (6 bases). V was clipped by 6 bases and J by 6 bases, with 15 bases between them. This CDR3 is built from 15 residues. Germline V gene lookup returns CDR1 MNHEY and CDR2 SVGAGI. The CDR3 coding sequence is TGTGCCAGCAGACCGGGGGGCAGCTTTAATTCACCCCTCCACTTT. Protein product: CASRPGGSFNSPLHF.